A single sample is the source of the 10 T cell receptor beta chains below, sequenced in a study of cytomegalovirus exposure and HLA in healthy donors. The PCR employed 60 Vbeta primers together with 13 Jbeta primers. Sequencing was performed with immunoSEQ multiplex PCR; in TCRdb, only in-frame clones are kept and a portion is missing. The sample yields under 150,000 clones, roughly 83% seen once. The sample comprised PBMCs. The source is a girl aged 2 to 9 in good health and CMV-seronegative.

The rearrangement joins TRBV7-9 to TRBJ2-7, with D hard to call. Between the trimmed V and J ends, which lost 4 bases and 6 bases, there was a span of 7 bases. Germline CDR1 SEHNR, CDR2 FQNEAQ (reference sequence). The CDR3 extends over 11 amino acids. In DNA form, the CDR3 reads TGTGCCAGCAGCTACGGTGGCGAGCAGTACTTC. Protein sequence: CASSYGGEQYF.

The chain has TRBV6-1 and TRBJ2-7; D not certain. V lost 2 bases and J lost 3, with 14 bases in between. The CDR3 is made up of 15 amino acids. Germline V gene lookup returns CDR1 MNHNS and CDR2 SASEGT. The CDR3 DNA reads TGTGCCAGCAGTGAAAAGGAAAGCGTGGGCTACGAGCAGTACTTC. Protein sequence: CASSEKESVGYEQYF.

The genes are TRBV9 and TRBJ2-7, with D possibly TRBD1 on 6 matching bases. Trimming shortened V by 0 bases and J by 6 bases, and 10 bases separated the two germline ends. Germline assignment: CDR1 SGDLS and CDR2 YYNGEE. This CDR3 is 13 amino acids long. Here the CDR3 reads CASSVDIGGEQYF. The CDR3 nucleotides are TGTGCCAGCAGCGTAGATATAGGGGGCGAGCAGTACTTC.

This chain links TRBV6-1 with TRBJ2-2, with TRBD1 identical over 9 bases. Germline V gene data show CDR1 as MNHNS and CDR2 as SASEGT. This CDR3 is built from 15 residues. V lost 6 bases and J lost 7; bases outside the gene matches: 9. This CDR3 reads CASSPGQGNIGELFF. CDR3 DNA sequence: TGTGCCAGCAGCCCGGGACAGGGTAATATCGGGGAGCTGTTTTTT.

V usage is TRBV14 and J usage is TRBJ1-4; D uncertain. Per germline, CDR1 SGHDN and CDR2 FVKESK. This CDR3 is built from 17 residues. The germline V and J ends were trimmed by 1 base and 8 bases, with 20 bases remaining between them. CDR3 DNA sequence: TGTGCCAGCAGCCAAGCCCACGGAAGTCTGAGAGGGGAAAAACTGTTTTTT. Translated, it gives CASSQAHGSLRGEKLFF.

The gene calls are TRBV19 and TRBJ1-5, with TRBD1 matching over 7 bases. Germline values: CDR1 LNHDA, CDR2 SQIVND (reference sequence). Trimming took 2 bases from V and 5 from J; bases not matched to a gene: 3. The CDR3 is made up of 14 amino acids. CDR3 sequence (DNA): TGTGCCAGTAGTATAACAGGGGTGGATCAGCCCCAGCATTTT. Its translation is CASSITGVDQPQHF.

This chain uses TRBV27 with TRBJ2-3; D is ambiguous. The germline V and J ends were trimmed by 3 bases and 6 bases, with 10 bases remaining between them. Germline V gene sequence: CDR1 MNHEY, CDR2 SMNVEV (reference sequence). This CDR3 contains 13 residues. The CDR3 DNA reads TGTGCCAGCAGTTTCGCGTCCGTCGATACGCAGTATTTT. Encoded protein: CASSFASVDTQYF.

The chain links TRBV6-5 to TRBJ2-2, with 7 bases identical to TRBD2. The V gene end was trimmed by 2 bases and the J gene end by 1 base; junction bases not matched to a gene: 4. The CDR3 consists of 16 residues. CDR1 and CDR2 (germline): MNHEY, SVGAGI. The CDR3 nucleotides read TGTGCCAGCAGTTACCCGAGCGGGGTGAACACCGGGGAGCTGTTTTTT. Translation gives CASSYPSGVNTGELFF.

This clone was detected only once. The chain couples TRBV2 to TRBJ2-1, with D possibly being TRBD2 (6 bases). V lost 5 bases to trimming and J lost 5 bases, with 10 bases between them. Germline values: CDR1 SNHLY, CDR2 FYNNEI. The CDR3 spans 13 residues. CDR3 loop: CASSSPGDNEQFF. As DNA, the CDR3 is TGTGCCAGCAGTTCCCCGGGGGACAATGAGCAGTTCTTC.

The rearrangement uses TRBV5-3 and TRBJ2-7; D unclear. TRBV5-3 is classed as an ORF, of uncertain function. This CDR3 is 11 amino acids long. V dropped 5 bases and J dropped 4 bases, with 7 bases sitting between them. This CDR3 is CARSQEYEQYF. In nucleotides, the CDR3 is TGTGCCAGAAGTCAGGAATACGAGCAGTACTTC.